This record looks at one TCR beta chain sequence and its context. CDR1 is SGDLS and CDR2 is YYNGEE in the germline V gene. V was clipped by 7 bases and J by 0 bases; unmatched bases: 3. This CDR3 is built from 14 residues. These data belong to a study of blood T cell repertoires in COVID-19. Study-level information: COVID-19 samples, acute and convalescent, were from the United States, Italy and Spain. From T cells, B-cell-depleted T cells, or PBMCs came the material, which was cDNA or gDNA.

Two negative PCRs, clearance, or symptom resolution characterized the recovered Cohort 3 donors. Authors' methods: Reference gene primers were amplified, and this amplification served to estimate nucleated cell counts. Some clones are missing from TCRdb's copy, which holds only in-frame ones; the method was immunoSEQ multiplex PCR. That table furnishes V, J and clone size, whereas the DNA furnished D and trimming. Altogether more than 300,000 clones are present, over 75% being singletons, with the ten largest covering around 4%. This TCR came from a man aged 30 to 39 who had recovered from COVID-19. The chain has TRBV9 and TRBJ2-2; 7 bases agree with TRBD1. What was sequenced was PBMCs or T cells enriched from blood (not recorded which). The CDR3 coding sequence is TGTGCCAGCTCTGGGACAGCGAACACCGGGGAGCTGTTTTTT. Translating it yields CASSGTANTGELFF.